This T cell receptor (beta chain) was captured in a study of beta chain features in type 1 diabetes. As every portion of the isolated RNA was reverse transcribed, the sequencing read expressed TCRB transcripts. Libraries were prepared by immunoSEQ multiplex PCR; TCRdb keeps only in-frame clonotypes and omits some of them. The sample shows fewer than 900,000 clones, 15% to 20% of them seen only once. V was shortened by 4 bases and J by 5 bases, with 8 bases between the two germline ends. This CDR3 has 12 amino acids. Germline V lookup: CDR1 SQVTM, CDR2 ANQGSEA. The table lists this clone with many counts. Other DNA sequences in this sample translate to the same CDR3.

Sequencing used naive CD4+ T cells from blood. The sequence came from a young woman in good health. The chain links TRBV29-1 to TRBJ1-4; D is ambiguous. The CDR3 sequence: CSVVGLNEKLFF. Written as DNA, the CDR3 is TGCAGCGTTGTAGGGCTGAATGAAAAACTGTTTTTT.